The clone carrying this T cell receptor (beta chain) was counted a few times. These data come from a study of T cells of healthy individuals. Germline V gene sequence: CDR1 SGHRS, CDR2 YFSETQ. The CDR3 is 12 residues long. With 4 bases removed from V and 5 bases from J, the gap between germline ends came to 8 bases. TCRdb redid the calling of the 5' RACE reads with MiXCR, one entry per CDR3 protein. Seen here are 55,000 to 65,000 distinct CDR3 sequences, under 20% observed once, and the top ten hold 4% to 5%. The chain couples TRBV5-1 to TRBJ2-3; D call uncertain. The sequence derives from a human donor in good health. The CDR3: CASSRTGDTQYF. CDR3 DNA: TGCGCCAGCAGCCGGACGGGAGATACGCAGTATTTT.